This T cell receptor beta chain is drawn from a study of human T cells and chemical hapten exposure (dated by TCRdb to the early 2020s). Regarding the research as a whole: For sensitization, 2% DPC in acetone was applied to a roughly 2 cm by roughly 2 cm area of upper inner arm skin. Throughout the study period of about 23 weeks, patients also received therapeutic DPC doses to the scalp every week. Patch testing was performed on the upper back with Finn chambers containing 0.01% DPC, and the patch tests were scored after 6 days according to International Contact Dermatitis Research Group standards. Alopecia areata with under or over 50% scalp involvement, alopecia totalis and alopecia universalis were represented in the patient cohort, which was mostly female. Libraries were pooled for sequencing, and variation in per-sample TCR yields was attributed mainly to small differences in library volumes within the pool. In alopecia patients, the study followed how the peripheral blood TCR repertoire changed in vivo over primary and secondary sensitization to diphenylcyclopropenone (DPC), a hapten. Patient blood was sampled pre-sensitization (week 0) and at 2, 6 and about 24 weeks after DPC sensitization. Blood for TCR sequencing was provided by twenty-nine alopecia patients at one to four time points (pre-sensitization, 2, 6 and 24 weeks).

Remarks on this clonotype: No cognate antigen has been identified for it. Base qualities were left out, and no much larger clone turns up one base away.

Library preparation used RACE. This sample was sequenced with a NextSeq 500. During library preparation, unique molecular identifiers were attached to individual cDNA molecules so that TCRs could be counted in a quantitative, reproducible way. Each blood RNA sample was used to sequence both TCR alpha and TCR beta chains. The paper's processing steps were these. The median number of TCRs per sample was over 95,000, ranging from roughly 20,000 to 700,000. V, J and CDR3 annotation of the TCR reads was carried out using the Decombinator software suite. Every sample was subsampled to the same number of TCRs (28,000) for the PS versus PT1 abundance plots. Expanded TCRs were defined as absent before sensitization and observed at least eight times at the 2-week time point. Using fastp at Q25 and MiXCR, TCRdb reprocessed the public reads and kept productive beta chains. Each CDR3 protein gets just one entry, which takes the most common genes and DNA from the rows behind it. In this record, the V and J calls reflect TCRdb's handling and not the investigators' own analysis. This sample gives approximately 400,000 distinct CDR3 sequences in total; roughly 4.8% of them show up just once. The biggest ten clones account for around 2.3% of the sample.

Reading from cysteine to phenylalanine, the CDR3 counts 15 amino acids. The CDR3 DNA has 45 bases and is translated from base 1. V is pared back by 4 bases and J by 0 bases, with 12 bases lying between the germline termini. The germline V gene specifies MNHNS as CDR1 and SASEGT as CDR2. The time point label corresponds to: patch test 1, 2 weeks after DPC sensitization. The treatment or condition label of this sample denotes: therapeutic diphenylcyclopropenone sensitization with weekly scalp DPC. Blood at each patch-test visit was drawn before the patch test was applied. Patients were considered eligible if aged 18 to 70, diagnosed with alopecia and deemed suitable for DPC therapy, and patients were excluded if pregnant. Total RNA was extracted from unfractionated whole blood that had been collected in Tempus Blood RNA tubes. Broad study findings and their caveats: Patch test score correlated positively with the number of PT1 expanded TCRs, reaching significance at thresholds 8, 16 and 32 but not at 4. Significantly more large CDR3 similarity clusters were formed by expanded TCRs than by pre-sensitization or healthy control sets, consistent with antigen-driven responses. Repeated subsampling changed both the strength of the expansion versus patch-test correlation and the threshold at which that correlation became significant. DPC sensitization did not change how many TCRs were above 1 in 1000 frequency, and no evidence was found of alterations in global repertoire structure. Because all patients had alopecia, a presumed autoimmune disease, the immune response of the patients might differ from that of healthy individuals.

The rearrangement joined TRBV6-1 to TRBJ1-1; the D region possibly corresponds to TRBD1 (5 bases align). This sample comprised whole blood, obtained in connection with sensitization to the hapten diphenylcyclopropenone (DPC). This clonotype was obtained from a woman aged 45 to 65 with alopecia areata. Some clones in this sample may be carry-over from other donors' samples. CDR3 loop: CASSVIRVLNTEAFF. The DNA reads TGTGCCAGCAGTGTCATCAGGGTCCTGAACACTGAAGCTTTCTTT.